The 12 T cell receptor beta chains below all came from one sample that was sequenced in a study of tissue T cells after allogeneic stem cell transplantation. Only in-frame clones appear in the TCRdb table, and some are missing; sequencing was by immunoSEQ multiplex PCR. In the table there are around 28,000 clones, 85% of which are singletons. The sample consisted of blood, taken before transplantation. Receptors originate from a woman between 18 and 55 years old who later had graft-versus-host disease after an allogeneic stem cell transplant.

The chain joins TRBV3-1 (or the pseudogene TRBV3-2) to TRBJ2-2; D is tentatively TRBD1 or TRBD2 (5 bases each). V lost 6 bases to trimming and J lost 6 bases, with 14 bases between them. The CDR3 consists of 14 residues. The germline V gene encodes CDR1 LGHDT and CDR2 YNNKEL (reference sequence). The CDR3 loop is CASRAVGAAGELFF. The CDR3 bases are TGTGCCAGCAGGGCCGTCGGGGCTGCCGGGGAGCTGTTTTTT.

The chain has TRBV28 and TRBJ1-2; 7 nucleotides match TRBD1. Losses at the gene ends were 5 bases for V and 8 bases for J; bases not matched to a gene: 11. Germline V gene data show CDR1 as MDHEN and CDR2 as SYDVKM. The CDR3 is 14 residues long. CDR3 nucleotides: TGTGCCAGCAGTCCAACCGACAGGGTCTGGGGCTACACCTTC. Amino acid sequence: CASSPTDRVWGYTF.

The chain recombines TRBV4-2 with TRBJ2-7; 9 bases are shared with TRBD1. This CDR3 contains 15 residues. Germline loops: CDR1 LGHNA, CDR2 YNFKEQ. V trimming: 1 base; J trimming: 2 bases; junction bases outside the gene matches: 3. The CDR3 loop reads CASSQVGTGPYEQYF. The CDR3 DNA reads as TGTGCCAGCAGCCAAGTTGGGACAGGGCCCTACGAGCAGTACTTC.

The chain carries TRBV27 and TRBJ1-5, with D tentatively TRBD1 (6 bases). The CDR3 is 17 amino acids. Trimming cost V 5 bases and J 6 bases, with 23 bases left between them. CDR1 and CDR2 (germline): MNHEY, SMNVEV (reference sequence). CDR3 amino acids: CASSPTEGGRIGQPQHF. CDR3 coding DNA: TGTGCCAGCAGTCCCACGGAGGGGGGTAGGATTGGTCAGCCCCAGCATTTT.

The rearrangement links TRBV7-9 to TRBJ2-3; weak D call: TRBD1 (6 bases). The germline V and J ends were trimmed by 4 bases and 0 bases, with 23 bases remaining between them. The V gene's germline CDR1 is SEHNR and CDR2 FQNEAQ (reference sequence). The CDR3 totals 19 residues. The CDR3 sequence: CASSSPNNKQGTSTDTQYF. The CDR3 nucleotides read TGTGCCAGCAGCTCTCCTAACAACAAACAGGGAACTAGCACAGATACGCAGTATTTT. The whole variable domain, remainder taken from reference TRBV7-9 and TRBJ2-3, is DTGVSQNPRHKITKRGQNVTFRCDPISEHNRLYWYRQTLGQGPEFLTYFQNEAQLEKSRLLSDRFSAERPKGSFSTLEIQRTEQGDSAMYLCASSSPNNKQGTSTDTQYFGPGTRLTVL.

The rearrangement joins TRBV5-1 to TRBJ1-1, with a weak D call TRBD1 (5 bases). The germline V and J ends were trimmed by 4 bases and 1 base, with 11 bases remaining between them. The CDR3 runs to 14 residues. The germline gives CDR1 SGHRS, CDR2 YFSETQ. The CDR3 spells CASSILGQNTEAFF. CDR3 bases: TGCGCCAGCAGCATTTTGGGGCAGAACACTGAAGCTTTCTTT.

This clone was seen a single time. J is TRBJ2-7 and V is TRBV18, with 8 bases lining up with TRBD2. V was pared by 8 bases and J by 2 bases, with 11 bases of the junction left unmatched. The germline V gene has CDR1 KGHSH and CDR2 LQKENI. This CDR3 has 15 amino acids. CDR3 sequence: CASHPGGSKPYEQYF. The DNA for the CDR3 is TGTGCCAGCCACCCGGGGGGGTCCAAACCCTACGAGCAGTACTTC.

This clone was seen more than once but under ten times. The chain combines TRBV29-1 with TRBJ2-2; D unresolved. The CDR3 extends over 11 amino acids. The germline V gene has CDR1 SQVTM and CDR2 ANQGSEA. V was pared by 3 bases and J by 5 bases, with 4 bases between. For the CDR3, the DNA is TGCAGCGTTGAGGATACCGGGGAGCTGTTTTTT. Translated: CSVEDTGELFF.

The chain uses TRBV5-1 and TRBJ1-1, with 7 bases matching TRBD1. Germline V gene lookup returns CDR1 SGHRS and CDR2 YFSETQ. The CDR3 is made up of 15 amino acids. V trimming: 4 bases; J trimming: 2 bases; junction bases outside the gene matches: 8. CDR3 amino acids: CASSRTGTANTEAFF. The DNA of the CDR3 is TGCGCCAGCAGCAGAACCGGGACAGCTAACACTGAAGCTTTCTTT.

V is TRBV27 and J is TRBJ1-1, with D perhaps TRBD1 (5 bases). Trimming removed 6 bases at V and 0 bases at J, with 11 bases between. The V gene's germline CDR1 is MNHEY and CDR2 SMNVEV (reference sequence). There are 14 residues in the CDR3. CDR3 sequence (DNA): TGTGCCAGCAGCTCCGACAGCATGAACACTGAAGCTTTCTTT. Translated, it gives CASSSDSMNTEAFF.

The rearrangement uses TRBV10-2 and TRBJ1-1; 9 nucleotides align to TRBD1. J was trimmed by 3 bases and V by 4 bases; bases with no gene match: 18. CDR3 length: 19 residues. CDR1 and CDR2 (germline): WSHSY, SAAADI. The CDR3 region is CASSALNRDRAPFDTEAFF. For the CDR3, the DNA is TGCGCCAGCAGTGCGCTGAACCGGGACAGGGCCCCGTTTGACACTGAAGCTTTCTTT.

The chain couples TRBV15 to TRBJ2-1; 12 bases align to TRBD2. The CDR3 runs 15 residues. Germline CDR1 is LNHNV and CDR2 is YYDKDF (reference sequence). V was clipped by 1 base and J by 15 bases; unmatched bases: 10. CDR3 region: CATSRGSSGGAFLFF. CDR3 in DNA: TGTGCCACCAGCAGAGGATCTAGCGGGGGGGCCTTTTTGTTCTTC.